This section outlines one TCR beta chain sequence together with its context. No cognate antigen has been identified for it. There are no base qualities to consult, and no much larger clone falls within one base. This sample is part of a study of shared clonotypes between healthy human individuals (dated by TCRdb to the early 2020s). For context, the study as a whole: The cohort included a few men and a couple of women between 18 and 49 years of age. For each donor, CD4 naive and CD4 memory were each run on three plates, CD8 naive on two plates, and CD8 memory on one plate. Blood TCR repertoires of five healthy adults were deeply sequenced to estimate repertoire size and the extent of clonotype sharing between individuals. Libraries were prepared and TCR repertoires were sequenced by different laboratories using diverse techniques, in order to increase sequencing depth and limit assay-specific biases. Each donor's leukapheresis produced roughly between about 0.8 and 8.9 billion PBMCs.

Using the deep immunoSEQ assay, TCR CDR3 regions were amplified from genomic DNA by multiplex PCR. Extracted genomic DNA from each cell subset was spread evenly across all wells of several immunoSEQ 96-well plates, with each plate serving as a replicate. For sorted subsets, each replicate PCR was loaded with 200 to 250 ng genomic DNA, equivalent to about 33,000 T cell genomes. Purified libraries were measured with a Qubit 3.0 fluorometer, size-checked on a Bioanalyzer 2100, and measured again with the KAPA Library Quantification kit. Every immunoSEQ 96-well plate was sequenced on a separate single-read 150-cycle Illumina NextSeq 550 flow cell. From the authors' description of their analysis: Because only junctional sequences without quality scores were contained in the immunoSEQ output, filtering matching that applied to full-length reads could not be performed. Sequences were annotated with PyIR, a Python wrapper for IgBLAST v1.9, using IMGT germline references to assign V/J genes and CDR3. Reads were removed for weak V/J assignments (E-value above 1e-6), missing CDR3, stop codons, out-of-frame junctions, or ambiguous translated residues. V3J clonotypes were defined by identical inferred V gene, J gene, and CDR3 amino acid sequence. The percentage overlap between two repertoires was calculated by dividing the number of shared unique clonotypes by the size of the smaller repertoire. Three approaches were used to assess repertoire richness: RTK rarefaction, the Chao1 estimator, and Recon v2.1 estimates of unobserved clonotypes. Generation probabilities for all TCRbeta clonotypes obtained by the gDNA method from a handful of donors were computed using OLGA. This is the immuneACCESS table as TCRdb keeps it, with only in-frame sequences that have V and J called. A part of the clones is gone; compared with another copy, unresolved V genes explain less than half, and the rest is unexplained. That table furnishes V, J and clone size, whereas the DNA furnished D and trimming. Across this sample there are 2.3 million or so clones, with over 90% seen only once. The biggest ten clones account for 0.3% to 0.4% of the sample.

General study outcomes and caveats: Based on pairwise subsampling, the degree of clonotype sharing among donors was expected to be affected by sequencing depth. Sampling was restricted to blood, and TCR repertoires in tissue are likely to differ from TCR repertoires in blood. The small number of donors limited the genetic and exposure-history diversity represented. Rarefaction of sorted-subset datasets indicated incomplete sequencing despite the large sequencing depth. Naive subsets generally had larger estimated clonotype richness than memory subsets did. Compared with non-shared clonotypes, the clonotypes found in all four sorted-subset donors had higher generation probabilities. When a few donors were compared, the shared fraction of clonotypes was around 5.1% for naive CD4, less than 4% for naive CD8, more than 2% for memory CD4, and 0.35% to 0.4% for memory CD8.

V and J lose 4 bases and 4 bases, and a span of 10 bases separates them. The germline V gene yields SNHLY for CDR1 and FYNNEI for CDR2. Inclusive of the bounding cysteine and phenylalanine, the CDR3 is 14 residues long. Of the read, only the CDR3 DNA is kept; its 42 bases are in frame from base 1. Healthy HIV-negative adults with no recently reported acute infections or vaccinations were included as donors. All donors were Caucasian adults living in Nashville, Tennessee, USA. CD4+ T cells were enriched through magnetic negative selection, after which naive cells were positively selected on CD45RA and the remaining negative fraction served as the memory subset. After blood collection by leukapheresis, PBMCs were isolated using Ficoll-Histopaque density gradient centrifugation and then cryopreserved in the vapor phase of liquid nitrogen. Purity and quantity of every magnetically sorted T cell population were checked by analytical flow cytometry. From each sorted fraction, genomic DNA was isolated and quantified by UV absorbance on a Nanodrop 2000c.

The receptor chain draws on TRBV2 and TRBJ2-2; the D gene is perhaps TRBD2, on 6 matching bases. Input material: naive CD4+ T cells from PBMCs. The cell subset or site label corresponds to: CD45RA+ positively selected. The source of this sequence is a man between 18 and 35 years old in good health. Some clones in this sample may be carry-over from other donors' samples. The CDR3 reads as follows: CASSVLATTGELFF. At the DNA level, the sequence is TGTGCCAGCAGTGTCCTAGCGACCACCGGGGAGCTGTTTTTT.